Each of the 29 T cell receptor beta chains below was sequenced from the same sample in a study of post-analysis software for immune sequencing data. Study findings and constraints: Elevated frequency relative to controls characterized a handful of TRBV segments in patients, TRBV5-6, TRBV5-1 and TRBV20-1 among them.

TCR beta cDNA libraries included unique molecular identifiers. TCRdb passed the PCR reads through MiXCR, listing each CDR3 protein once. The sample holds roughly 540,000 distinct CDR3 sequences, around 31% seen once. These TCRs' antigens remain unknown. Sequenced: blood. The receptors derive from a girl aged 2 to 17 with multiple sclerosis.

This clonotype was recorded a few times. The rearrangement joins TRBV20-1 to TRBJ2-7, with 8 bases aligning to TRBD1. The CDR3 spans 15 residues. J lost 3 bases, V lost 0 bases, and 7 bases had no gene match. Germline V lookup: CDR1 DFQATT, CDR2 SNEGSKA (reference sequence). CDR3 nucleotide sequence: TGCAGTGCTAGAGAACCCGGGACAGGCGACTACGAGCAGTACTTC. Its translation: CSAREPGTGDYEQYF.

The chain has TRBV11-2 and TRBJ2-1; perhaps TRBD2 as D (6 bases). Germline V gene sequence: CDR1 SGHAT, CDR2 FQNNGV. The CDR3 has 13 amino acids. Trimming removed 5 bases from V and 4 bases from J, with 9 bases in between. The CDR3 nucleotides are TGTGCCAGCAGCCAGACTAGGTACAATGAGCAGTTCTTC. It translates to CASSQTRYNEQFF.

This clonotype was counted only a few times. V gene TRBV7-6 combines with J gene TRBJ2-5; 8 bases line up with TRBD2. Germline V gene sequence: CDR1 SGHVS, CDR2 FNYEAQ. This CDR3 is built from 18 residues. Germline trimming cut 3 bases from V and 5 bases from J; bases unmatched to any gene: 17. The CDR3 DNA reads TGTGCCAGCAGCTTCCCCGGGAGTAGCGGGGACCCTCGGGAGACCCAGTACTTC. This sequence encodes CASSFPGSSGDPRETQYF.

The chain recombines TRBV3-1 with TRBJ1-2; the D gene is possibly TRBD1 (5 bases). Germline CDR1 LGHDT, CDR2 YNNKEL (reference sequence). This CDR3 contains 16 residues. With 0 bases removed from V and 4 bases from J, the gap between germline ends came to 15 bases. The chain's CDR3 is CASSQESGGVGYGYTF. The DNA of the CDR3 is TGTGCCAGCAGCCAAGAGAGCGGGGGAGTAGGCTATGGCTACACCTTC. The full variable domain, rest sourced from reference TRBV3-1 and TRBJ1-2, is DTAVSQTPKYLVTQMGNDKSIKCEQNLGHDTMYWYKQDSKKFLKIMFSYNNKELIINETVPNRFSPKSPDKAHLNLHINSLELGDSAVYFCASSQESGGVGYGYTFGSGTRLTVV.

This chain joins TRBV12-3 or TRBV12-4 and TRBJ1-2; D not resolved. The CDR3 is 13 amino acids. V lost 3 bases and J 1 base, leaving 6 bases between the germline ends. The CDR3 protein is CASSLNHNYGYTF. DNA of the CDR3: TGTGCCAGCAGTTTGAACCATAACTATGGCTACACCTTC.

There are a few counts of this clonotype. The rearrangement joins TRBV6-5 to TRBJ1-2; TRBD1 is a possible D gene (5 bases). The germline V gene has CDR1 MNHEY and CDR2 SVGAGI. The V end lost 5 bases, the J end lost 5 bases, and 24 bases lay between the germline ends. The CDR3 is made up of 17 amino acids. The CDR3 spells CASSLTRPGPGIYGYTF. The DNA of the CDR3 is TGTGCCAGCAGTCTCACCCGACCGGGACCAGGGATTTATGGCTACACCTTC.

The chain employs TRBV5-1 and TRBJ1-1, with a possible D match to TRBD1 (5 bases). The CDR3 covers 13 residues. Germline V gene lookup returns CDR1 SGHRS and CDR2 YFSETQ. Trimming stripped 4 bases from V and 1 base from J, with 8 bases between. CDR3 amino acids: CASSGHGNTEAFF. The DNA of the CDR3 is TGCGCCAGCAGCGGACACGGGAACACTGAAGCTTTCTTT.

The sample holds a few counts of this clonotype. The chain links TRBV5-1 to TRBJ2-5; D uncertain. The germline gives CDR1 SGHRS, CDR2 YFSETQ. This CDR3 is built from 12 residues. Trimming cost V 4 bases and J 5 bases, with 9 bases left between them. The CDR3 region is CASSTNRETQYF. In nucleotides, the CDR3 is TGCGCCAGCAGCACTAATCGGGAGACCCAGTACTTC.

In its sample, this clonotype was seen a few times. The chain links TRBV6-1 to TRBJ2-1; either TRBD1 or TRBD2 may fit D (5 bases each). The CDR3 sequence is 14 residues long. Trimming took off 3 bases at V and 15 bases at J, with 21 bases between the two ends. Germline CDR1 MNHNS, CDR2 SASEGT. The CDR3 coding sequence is TGTGCCAGCAGTGACTTTACAGGAGCTAGCTCCCGGTTCTTC. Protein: CASSDFTGASSRFF.

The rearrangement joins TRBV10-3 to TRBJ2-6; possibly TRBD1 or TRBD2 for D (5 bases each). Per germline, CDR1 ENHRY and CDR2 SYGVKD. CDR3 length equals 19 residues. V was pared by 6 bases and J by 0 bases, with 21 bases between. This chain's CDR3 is CAIRDVGDTKASGANVLTF. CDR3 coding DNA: TGTGCCATCAGGGACGTGGGGGATACTAAAGCCTCTGGGGCCAACGTCCTGACTTTC.

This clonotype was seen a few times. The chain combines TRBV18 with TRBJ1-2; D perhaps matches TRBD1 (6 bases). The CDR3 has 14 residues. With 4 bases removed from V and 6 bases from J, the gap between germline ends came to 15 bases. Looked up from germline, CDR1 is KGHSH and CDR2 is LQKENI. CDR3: CASSRRRGFDGYTF. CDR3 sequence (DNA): TGTGCCAGCTCACGGAGAAGGGGGTTTGATGGCTACACCTTC. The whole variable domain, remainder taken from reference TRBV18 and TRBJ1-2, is NAGVMQNPRHLVRRRGQEARLRCSPMKGHSHVYWYRQLPEEGLKFMVYLQKENIIDESGMPKERFSAEFPKEGPSILRIQQVVRGDSAAYFCASSRRRGFDGYTFGSGTRLTVV.

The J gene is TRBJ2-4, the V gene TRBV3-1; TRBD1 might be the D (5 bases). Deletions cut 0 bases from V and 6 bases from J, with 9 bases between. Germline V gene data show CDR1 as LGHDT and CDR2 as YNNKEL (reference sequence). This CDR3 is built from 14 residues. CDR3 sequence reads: CASSQERGANIQYF. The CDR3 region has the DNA TGTGCCAGCAGCCAAGAAAGGGGCGCAAACATTCAGTACTTC.

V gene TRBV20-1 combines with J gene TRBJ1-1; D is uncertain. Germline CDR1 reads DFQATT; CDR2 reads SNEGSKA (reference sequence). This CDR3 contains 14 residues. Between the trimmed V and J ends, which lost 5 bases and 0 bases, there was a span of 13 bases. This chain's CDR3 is CSAGRLRLNTEAFF. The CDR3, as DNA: TGCAGTGCTGGACGCCTACGCCTGAACACTGAAGCTTTCTTT.

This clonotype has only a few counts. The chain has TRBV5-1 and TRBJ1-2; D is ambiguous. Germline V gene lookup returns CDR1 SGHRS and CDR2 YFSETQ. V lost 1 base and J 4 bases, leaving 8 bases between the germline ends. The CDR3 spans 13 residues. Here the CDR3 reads CASSLMVGYGYTF. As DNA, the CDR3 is TGCGCCAGCAGCTTGATGGTGGGCTATGGCTACACCTTC.

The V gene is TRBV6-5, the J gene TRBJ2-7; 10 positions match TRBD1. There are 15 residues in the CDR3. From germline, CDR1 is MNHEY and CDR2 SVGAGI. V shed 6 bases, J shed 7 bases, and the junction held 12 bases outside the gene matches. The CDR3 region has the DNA TGTGCCAGCAGATCAGCGACAGGGGGCTACAATGAGCAGTACTTC. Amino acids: CASRSATGGYNEQYF.

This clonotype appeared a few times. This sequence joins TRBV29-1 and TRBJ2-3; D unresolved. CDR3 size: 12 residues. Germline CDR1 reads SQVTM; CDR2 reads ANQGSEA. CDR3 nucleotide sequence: TGCAGTGCCCTGTCTGGCACAGATACGCAGTATTTT. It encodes CSALSGTDTQYF.

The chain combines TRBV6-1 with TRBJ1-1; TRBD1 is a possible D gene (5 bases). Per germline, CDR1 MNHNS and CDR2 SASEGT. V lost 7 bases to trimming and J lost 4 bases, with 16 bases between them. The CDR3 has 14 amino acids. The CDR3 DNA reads TGTGCCAGCACCATCAAACACGGGGGCACTGAAGCTTTCTTT. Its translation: CASTIKHGGTEAFF.

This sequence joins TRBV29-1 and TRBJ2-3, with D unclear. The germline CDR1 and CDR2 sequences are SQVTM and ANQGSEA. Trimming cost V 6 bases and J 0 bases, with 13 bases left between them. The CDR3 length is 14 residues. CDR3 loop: CSVSKSSSTDTQYF. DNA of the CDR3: TGCAGCGTCTCCAAATCGTCAAGCACAGATACGCAGTATTTT.

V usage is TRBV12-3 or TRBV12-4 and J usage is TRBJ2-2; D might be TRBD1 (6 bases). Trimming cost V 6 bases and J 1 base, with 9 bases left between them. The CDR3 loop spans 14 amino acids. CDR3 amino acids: CASSMGQNTGELFF. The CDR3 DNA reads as TGTGCCAGCAGCATGGGACAGAACACCGGGGAGCTGTTTTTT.

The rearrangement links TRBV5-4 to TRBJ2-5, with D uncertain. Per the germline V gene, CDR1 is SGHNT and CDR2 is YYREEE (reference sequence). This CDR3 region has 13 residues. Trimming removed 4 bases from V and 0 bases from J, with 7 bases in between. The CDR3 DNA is TGTGCCAGCAGCACAAACGACCAAGAGACCCAGTACTTC. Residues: CASSTNDQETQYF.

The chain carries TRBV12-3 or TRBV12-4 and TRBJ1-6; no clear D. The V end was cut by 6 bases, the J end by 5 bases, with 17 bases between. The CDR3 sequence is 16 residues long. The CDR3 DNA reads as TGTGCCAGCAGCCCCGGACGGCACCTTAATAATTCACCCCTCCACTTT. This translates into CASSPGRHLNNSPLHF.

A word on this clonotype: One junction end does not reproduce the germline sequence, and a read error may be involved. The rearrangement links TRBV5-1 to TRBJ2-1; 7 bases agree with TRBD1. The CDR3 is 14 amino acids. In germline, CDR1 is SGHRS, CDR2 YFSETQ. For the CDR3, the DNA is TGCGCCAGTAGCTTTGAGGGGGCCTATAATGAGCAGTTCTTC. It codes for CASSFEGAYNEQFF. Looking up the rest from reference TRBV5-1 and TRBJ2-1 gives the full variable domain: KAGVTQTPRYLIKTRGQQVTLSCSPISGHRSVSWYQQTPGQGLQFLFEYFSETQRNKGNFPGRFSGRQFSNSRSEMNVSTLELGDSALYLCASSFEGAYNEQFFGPGTRLTVL.

The CDR3 loop is CASSSTTSIGGPDTQYF. The DNA for the CDR3 is TGTGCCAGCAGCTCCACTACTAGTATTGGAGGTCCAGATACGCAGTATTTT. The V call is TRBV5-6, the J call TRBJ2-3, with D perhaps matching TRBD2 (5 bases). Trimming left V 3 bases short and J 4 bases short, with 21 bases between. This CDR3 comprises 17 residues. Germline values: CDR1 SGHDT, CDR2 YYEEEE.

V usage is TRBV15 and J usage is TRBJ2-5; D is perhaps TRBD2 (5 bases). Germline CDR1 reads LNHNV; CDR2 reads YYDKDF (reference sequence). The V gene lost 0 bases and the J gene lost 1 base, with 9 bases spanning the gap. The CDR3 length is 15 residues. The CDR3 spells CATSRESGSQETQYF. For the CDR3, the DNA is TGTGCCACCAGCAGAGAGAGCGGCAGCCAAGAGACCCAGTACTTC.

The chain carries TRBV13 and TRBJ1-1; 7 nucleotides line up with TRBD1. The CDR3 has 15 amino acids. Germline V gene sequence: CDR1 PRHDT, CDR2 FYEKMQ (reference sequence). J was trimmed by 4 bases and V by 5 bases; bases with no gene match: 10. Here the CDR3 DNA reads TGTGCCAGCAGCCCGTACGGACAGGAGAGCACTGAAGCTTTCTTT. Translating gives CASSPYGQESTEAFF.

The CDR3 here is CASSRQSTDTQYF. The CDR3 DNA reads as TGTGCCAGCAGCCGACAGAGCACAGATACGCAGTATTTT. V and J are TRBV7-9 and TRBJ2-3; D might be TRBD1 (5 bases). The germline V gene encodes CDR1 SEHNR and CDR2 FQNEAQ (reference sequence). Trimming took off 5 bases at V and 0 bases at J, with 6 bases between the two ends. The CDR3 is made up of 13 amino acids.

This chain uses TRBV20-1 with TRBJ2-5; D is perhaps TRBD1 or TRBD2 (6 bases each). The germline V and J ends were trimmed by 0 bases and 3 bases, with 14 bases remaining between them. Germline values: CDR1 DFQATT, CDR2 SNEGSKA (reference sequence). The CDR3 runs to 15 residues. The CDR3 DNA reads TGCAGTGCTAGAGATCCCTGGGGGGCGAAAGAGACCCAGTACTTC. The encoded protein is CSARDPWGAKETQYF.

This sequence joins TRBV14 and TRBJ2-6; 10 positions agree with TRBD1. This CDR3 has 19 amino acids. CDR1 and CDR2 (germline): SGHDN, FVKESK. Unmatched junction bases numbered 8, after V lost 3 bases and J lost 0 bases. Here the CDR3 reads CASSQLVGQGSSGANVLTF. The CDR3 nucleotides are TGTGCCAGCAGCCAGTTAGTGGGACAGGGGAGCTCTGGGGCCAACGTCCTGACTTTC.

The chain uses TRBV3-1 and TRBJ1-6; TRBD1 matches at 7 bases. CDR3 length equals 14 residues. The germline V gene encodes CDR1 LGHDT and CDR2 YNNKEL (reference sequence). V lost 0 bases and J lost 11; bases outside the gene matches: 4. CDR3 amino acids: CASSQETGRAPLHF. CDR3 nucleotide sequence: TGTGCCAGCAGCCAAGAGACAGGGAGGGCACCCCTCCACTTT.